This TCR beta chain was found in a study of T cell repertoires in cytomegalovirus infection. Study as a whole: Shared public TCR beta signatures pointed to both CMV infection and a matching HLA type. General study points: Clonotype analysis showed dominance of the ex vivo response by HLA-C-restricted CMV-specific TCR beta clonotypes. The study identified carriers of CMV plus the relevant HLA from cumulative public TCR beta family frequency.

TCRdb passed the reads through MiXCR, listing each CDR3 protein once. The repertoire includes about a million distinct CDR3 sequences, around a third of them detected once, and over 12% sits in the top ten. To note about this clonotype: What it recognizes is unknown. Just one base apart from a much larger clone, this may be a read error.

CDR3 size: 13 residues. Germline V CDR1 and CDR2: SGHTA, FQGNSA. Trimming removed 9 bases from V and 8 bases from J, with 17 bases in between. This clonotype was obtained from a human donor in good health (CMV status not recorded). Some clones in this sample may be carry-over from other donors' samples. The chain is built from TRBV7-2 and TRBJ2-4; no clear D. The material was cultured CD8+ T cells from PBMCs, obtained from culture after CMV antigen stimulation. CDR3 nucleotide sequence: TGTGCCAGTCTCTGGACCCTTGAGGACATTCAGTACTTC. This gives the protein CASLWTLEDIQYF.